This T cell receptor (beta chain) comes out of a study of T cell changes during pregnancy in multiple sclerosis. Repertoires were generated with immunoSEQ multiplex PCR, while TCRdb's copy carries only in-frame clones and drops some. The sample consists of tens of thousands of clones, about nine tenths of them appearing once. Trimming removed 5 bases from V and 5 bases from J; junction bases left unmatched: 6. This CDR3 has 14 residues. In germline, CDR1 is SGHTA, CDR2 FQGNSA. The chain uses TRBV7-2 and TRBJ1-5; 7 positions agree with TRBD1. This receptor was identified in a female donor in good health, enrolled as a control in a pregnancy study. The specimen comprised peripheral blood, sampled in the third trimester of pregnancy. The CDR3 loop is CASSQRQGHQPQHF. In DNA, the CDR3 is TGTGCCAGCAGCCAGCGACAGGGACATCAGCCCCAGCATTTT. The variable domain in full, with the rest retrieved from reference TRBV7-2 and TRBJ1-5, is GAGVSQSPSNKVTEKGKDVELRCDPISGHTALYWYRQSLGQGLEFLIYFQGNSAPDKSGLPSDRFSAERTGGSVSTLTIQRTQQEDSAVYLCASSQRQGHQPQHFGDGTRLSIL.